Each of the 29 T cell receptor beta chains below was sequenced from the same sample in a study of radiotherapy plus CTLA-4 blockade in lung cancer. This table comes from immunoSEQ multiplex PCR, and its TCRdb copy is limited to in-frame clones, with some not included. This table holds roughly 110,000 clones, roughly 84% found once. The source material was peripheral blood, sampled from a patient treated with radiotherapy plus ipilimumab. The receptors derive from a human donor with non-small cell lung cancer that progressed on radiotherapy plus ipilimumab. Some clones in this sample may be carry-over from other donors' samples.

The chain has TRBV19 and TRBJ1-4, with TRBD1 identical over 7 bases. Trimming took 6 bases from V and 6 from J; bases not matched to a gene: 10. This CDR3 has 15 residues. In germline, CDR1 is LNHDA, CDR2 SQIVND (reference sequence). CDR3 sequence: CASRPQTGSYEKLFF. The DNA of the CDR3 is TGTGCCAGTAGACCACAGACAGGGTCTTATGAAAAACTGTTTTTT. The full variable domain, completed using reference TRBV19 and TRBJ1-4, is DGGITQSPKYLFRKEGQNVTLSCEQNLNHDAMYWYRQDPGQGLRLIYYSQIVNDFQKGDIAEGYSVSREKKESFPLTVTSAQKNPTAFYLCASRPQTGSYEKLFFGSGTQLSVL.

J is TRBJ2-7 and V is TRBV7-6; 7 nucleotides line up with TRBD1. J lost 0 bases, V lost 4 bases, and 18 bases had no gene match. Germline V gene lookup returns CDR1 SGHVS and CDR2 FNYEAQ. CDR3 length: 19 amino acids. The CDR3 DNA is TGTGCCAGCAGCTACTTCGAGGCTCTATTAGGGGGCCCCTCCTACGAGCAGTACTTC. Amino acid sequence: CASSYFEALLGGPSYEQYF.

The chain couples TRBV13 to TRBJ2-1, with D perhaps TRBD2 (6 bases). The V end was cut by 6 bases, the J end by 7 bases, with 13 bases between. This CDR3 has 13 amino acids. Germline-derived CDR1 and CDR2 are PRHDT and FYEKMQ (reference sequence). This CDR3 reads CASSRGSLNEQFF. The CDR3 DNA follows: TGTGCCAGCAGTCGGGGGTCCTTAAATGAGCAGTTCTTC.

The V and J genes are TRBV6-5 and TRBJ2-7, with D perhaps matching TRBD1 (5 bases). The CDR3 loop spans 14 amino acids. Germline V gene data show CDR1 as MNHEY and CDR2 as SVGAGI. Trimming shortened V by 3 bases and J by 3 bases, and 12 bases separated the two germline ends. The CDR3 DNA is TGTGCCAGCAGTTATTTGGACACAAACTACGAGCAGTACTTC. Translating gives CASSYLDTNYEQYF.

The CDR3 DNA follows: TGCGCCAGCAGCCAAGTTCTTAAACGGCCACCCCTCCACTTT. Translation: CASSQVLKRPPLHF. The V and J genes are TRBV4-3 and TRBJ1-6; D is ambiguous. Germline lookup yields CDR1 LGHNA and CDR2 YSLEER. Deletions cut 1 base from V and 11 bases from J, with 12 bases between. This CDR3 contains 14 residues.

The V and J genes are TRBV4-1 and TRBJ1-5, with D tentatively TRBD1 (5 bases). Trimming stripped 4 bases from V and 2 bases from J, with 6 bases between. From germline, CDR1 is MGHRA and CDR2 YSYEKL. The CDR3 is 13 amino acids. The CDR3 DNA is TGCGCCAGCAGCCCCAGGGGCAATCAGCCCCAGCATTTT. Translating gives CASSPRGNQPQHF.

The chain carries TRBV23-1 and TRBJ2-2; the D call may be TRBD1 or TRBD2 (5 bases each). TRBV23-1 is annotated as an ORF whose role is uncertain. The CDR3 contains 13 residues. V shed 11 bases and J shed 6 bases, with 16 bases lying between them. The CDR3 nucleotides read TGCGCCGGCGTGGTGGGACGCGCCGGGGAGCTGTTTTTT. Protein product: CAGVVGRAGELFF.

The V call is TRBV18, the J call TRBJ2-7; D gene unclear. Germline V CDR1 and CDR2: KGHSH, LQKENI. The CDR3 covers 14 residues. V lost 4 bases and J 1 base, leaving 11 bases between the germline ends. CDR3 residues: CASSRGDRSYEQYF. CDR3 sequence (DNA): TGTGCCAGCTCACGAGGAGACCGATCCTACGAGCAGTACTTC. Full variable domain (rest looked up from reference TRBV18 and TRBJ2-7): NAGVMQNPRHLVRRRGQEARLRCSPMKGHSHVYWYRQLPEEGLKFMVYLQKENIIDESGMPKERFSAEFPKEGPSILRIQQVVRGDSAAYFCASSRGDRSYEQYFGPGTRLTVT.

The chain employs TRBV2 and TRBJ1-1, with TRBD1 as a possible D gene (5 bases). V dropped 11 bases and J dropped 3 bases, with 19 bases sitting between them. Germline CDR1 SNHLY, CDR2 FYNNEI. The CDR3 totals 14 residues. This chain's CDR3 is CACTPNTGDTEAFF. For the CDR3, the DNA is TGTGCCTGTACACCGAATACGGGGGACACTGAAGCTTTCTTT.

The chain employs TRBV14 and TRBJ1-5; maybe TRBD1 (5 bases). The germline V and J ends were trimmed by 4 bases and 0 bases, with 16 bases remaining between them. CDR1 is SGHDN and CDR2 is FVKESK in the germline V gene. The CDR3 loop spans 17 amino acids. As DNA, the CDR3 is TGTGCCAGCAGCCTTAGTTATAGGGACCTTAGCAATCAGCCCCAGCATTTT. It codes for CASSLSYRDLSNQPQHF.

The V call is TRBV2, the J call TRBJ1-4; perhaps TRBD1 as D (5 bases). Per the germline V gene, CDR1 is SNHLY and CDR2 is FYNNEI. The germline V and J ends were trimmed by 2 bases and 11 bases, with 12 bases remaining between them. The CDR3 is 13 residues long. The CDR3 reads CASSERDFWKLFF. The CDR3 DNA follows: TGTGCCAGCAGTGAACGGGACTTTTGGAAACTGTTTTTT.

The chain combines TRBV7-2 with TRBJ1-3; D ambiguous. CDR1 and CDR2 (germline): SGHTA, FQGNSA. V was trimmed by 6 bases and J by 5 bases, leaving 17 bases between them. The CDR3 is made up of 15 amino acids. The CDR3 reads CASSPFTTLRNTIYF. CDR3 sequence (DNA): TGTGCCAGCAGTCCGTTCACGACGCTGAGAAACACCATATATTTT.

This clone was seen only once. CDR3 amino acids: CASSLTDYGYTF. The CDR3 DNA is TGTGCCAGCAGCTTAACAGATTATGGCTACACCTTC. The chain has TRBV13 and TRBJ1-2; unclear D gene. The germline V gene has CDR1 PRHDT and CDR2 FYEKMQ (reference sequence). The length of the CDR3 is 12 residues. Trimming took 2 bases from V and 5 from J, leaving 6 bases between them.

The V gene is TRBV6-1, the J gene TRBJ2-2, with a tentative D call TRBD1 (6 bases). Germline V gene data show CDR1 as MNHNS and CDR2 as SASEGT. V shed 7 bases and J shed 3 bases, with 12 bases lying between them. The CDR3 consists of 14 residues. The CDR3 bases are TGTGCCAGCAAGATGGACAGACACACCGGGGAGCTGTTTTTT. Protein product: CASKMDRHTGELFF.

V and J are TRBV4-2 and TRBJ2-7; D gene uncertain. The CDR3 is 15 amino acids. V lost 0 bases and J lost 5, with 14 bases in between. Germline V lookup: CDR1 LGHNA, CDR2 YNFKEQ. The CDR3 loop reads CASSQEAWVGNEQYF. The DNA of the CDR3 is TGTGCCAGCAGCCAAGAAGCCTGGGTTGGGAACGAGCAGTACTTC.

V gene TRBV4-1 combines with J gene TRBJ2-1, with a tentative D call TRBD1 (6 bases). Germline loops: CDR1 MGHRA, CDR2 YSYEKL. This CDR3 has 16 amino acids. Between the trimmed V and J ends, which lost 0 bases and 8 bases, there was a span of 17 bases. The CDR3: CASSQEDSLTGDEQFF. Here the CDR3 DNA reads TGCGCCAGCAGCCAAGAGGACAGCCTGACTGGGGATGAGCAGTTCTTC.

The chain links TRBV5-4 to TRBJ1-2; D ambiguous. The CDR3 consists of 13 residues. V was clipped by 2 bases and J by 5 bases, with 10 bases between them. Germline CDR1 and CDR2: SGHNT and YYREEE (reference sequence). The CDR3 nucleotides read TGTGCCAGCAGCTTCATGTCGGATTATGGCTACACCTTC. Its translation: CASSFMSDYGYTF.

This chain links TRBV19 with TRBJ2-2; no clear D. Trimming left V 0 bases short and J 1 base short, with 3 bases between. The CDR3 has 14 residues. Germline V lookup: CDR1 LNHDA, CDR2 SQIVND (reference sequence). The CDR3 region has the DNA TGTGCCAGTAGTATAGAGGAGAACACCGGGGAGCTGTTTTTT. Amino acid sequence: CASSIEENTGELFF.

A remark on this clone: The junction does not match germline at one end; this may be a read error. The rearrangement links TRBV2 to TRBJ2-5, with D perhaps TRBD2 (6 bases). This CDR3 is built from 13 residues. Looked up from germline, CDR1 is SNHLY and CDR2 is FYNNEI. In DNA, the CDR3 is TGTGCCAGCAGCGGGACTTCCCAAGGGACCCAGTACTTC. Protein sequence: CASSGTSQGTQYF.

The table lists this clone with a few counts. The rearrangement uses TRBV18 and TRBJ2-2; 12 positions agree with TRBD2. The length of the CDR3 is 22 residues. CDR1 is KGHSH, CDR2 LQKENI, per germline. J gave up 3 bases and V 0 bases, and 17 bases lay outside the gene matches. The CDR3 bases are TGTGCCAGCTCACCACCGCTCGTTCGACTAGCGGGGGCATCGGGGGACACCGGGGAGCTGTTTTTT. Amino acids: CASSPPLVRLAGASGDTGELFF.

In its sample, this clone was seen once. The chain couples TRBV4-1 to TRBJ2-7, with 7 bases identical to TRBD1. There are 16 residues in the CDR3. The V and J ends lost 0 bases and 2 bases, in that order; junction bases with no gene match: 7. Germline V gene lookup returns CDR1 MGHRA and CDR2 YSYEKL. CDR3 protein: CASSQDRDRRTYEQYF. CDR3 sequence (DNA): TGCGCCAGCAGCCAAGATAGGGACAGAAGAACCTACGAGCAGTACTTC.

The chain is built from TRBV21-1 and TRBJ1-1; the DNA was not compared with TRBD1, the D call given in the table. TRBV21-1 is flagged as a pseudogene. The CDR3 contains 18 residues. CDR3 sequence: CASRESGTGPSANTEAFF. Here the CDR3 DNA reads TGTGCCAGCAGGGAGTCCGGGACAGGCCCATCGGCCAACACTGAAGCTTTCTTT.

J is TRBJ1-5 and V is TRBV5-6; no clear D gene. The CDR3 loop spans 15 amino acids. The V gene lost 6 bases and the J gene lost 4 bases, with 17 bases spanning the gap. Germline V gives CDR1 SGHDT, CDR2 YYEEEE. The CDR3 DNA reads TGTGCCAGCACCTTCGGATGGGTCGGGAATCAGCCCCAGCATTTT. Its translation is CASTFGWVGNQPQHF.

CDR3 nucleotides: TGTGCCAGCAGCCAAGACTCCAGCGGGGGACAAACCTACGAGCAGTACTTC. It specifies CASSQDSSGGQTYEQYF. The chain employs TRBV4-2 and TRBJ2-5, with 8 bases matching TRBD2. The end of the DNA fits TRBJ2-7 better, so the J call may be wrong. The CDR3 spans 17 residues. The V gene's germline CDR1 is LGHNA and CDR2 YNFKEQ.

The chain joins TRBV9 to TRBJ2-1, with 7 bases aligning to TRBD1. There are 15 residues in the CDR3. Trimming took 0 bases from V and 4 from J; bases not matched to a gene: 4. CDR1 and CDR2 from the germline V gene are SGDLS and YYNGEE. The CDR3 is CASSVEDRPYNEQFF. DNA for the CDR3: TGTGCCAGCAGCGTAGAGGACAGGCCGTACAATGAGCAGTTCTTC.

With regard to this clone: The germline gene is not matched at one end of the junction; a read error may be the cause. The chain recombines TRBV19 with TRBJ1-5, with D possibly matching TRBD1 (6 bases). Looked up from germline, CDR1 is LNHDA and CDR2 is SQIVND (reference sequence). The CDR3 totals 17 residues. In nucleotides, the CDR3 is TGTGCCAGCAGTATCCCGCCTTACAGGGATAGCAATCAGCCCCAGCATTTT. Its translation is CASSIPPYRDSNQPQHF.

The chain recombines TRBV5-1 with TRBJ1-2; D is possibly TRBD1 (6 bases). The CDR3 sequence is 16 residues long. Trimming stripped 5 bases from V and 1 base from J, with 18 bases between. Per the germline V gene, CDR1 is SGHRS and CDR2 is YFSETQ. The chain's CDR3 is CASRSAGETFNYGYTF. DNA for the CDR3: TGCGCCAGCAGAAGTGCAGGGGAGACCTTTAACTATGGCTACACCTTC.

The V call is TRBV10-3, the J call TRBJ2-1; possible D gene TRBD1, 6 bases. The CDR3 sequence is 12 residues long. The V and J ends lost 4 bases and 15 bases respectively, with 16 bases between them. Germline V gives CDR1 ENHRY, CDR2 SYGVKD. The CDR3 spells CAISASGESRFF. The CDR3 coding sequence is TGTGCCATCAGTGCGTCAGGGGAGAGTAGGTTCTTC.

V and J are TRBV7-6 and TRBJ1-6; tentative D call: TRBD1 (5 bases). The CDR3 covers 13 residues. The ends were cut back, 6 bases at V and 5 bases at J, with 8 bases in the middle. Germline CDR1 is SGHVS and CDR2 is FNYEAQ. CDR3 loop: CASSQGHNSPLHF. CDR3 coding DNA: TGTGCCAGCAGTCAGGGCCATAATTCACCCCTCCACTTT.